This passage covers 4 T cell receptor beta chains from one sample sequenced in a study of cytomegalovirus exposure and HLA in healthy donors (dated by TCRdb to 2016 to 2017). The method was the immunoSEQ multiplex PCR assay. A mixture of 60 forward primers for TCR Vbeta segments and 13 reverse primers for TCR Jbeta segments was used in the multiplex PCR. The table was pulled from immuneACCESS by TCRdb, which kept in-frame rearrangements only. Such tables lose some clones; where checked, under half of the loss comes from unresolved V genes, and the rest has no known cause. The sample table shows a few hundred thousand clones, and approximately 81% are seen once. The ten largest clonotypes hold less than 8.5% of the sample. The sequencing input was PBMCs. The receptors shown here come from a woman aged 60-75 years in good health and CMV-seropositive.

On this clone itself: A junction boundary mismatches the germline segment, possibly from a read error. Within the sample, other DNA sequences also encode this same CDR3. The rearrangement links TRBV4-1 to TRBJ1-1; no reliable D call. This CDR3 has 16 residues. Germline V lookup: CDR1 MGHRA, CDR2 YSYEKL. The CDR3 DNA sequence: TGCGCTAGCAGCCAAGAACAGATACAGCTTTACACTGAAGCTTTCTTT. The encoded protein is CASSQEQIQLYTEAFF.

This clone was seen once. The CDR3 DNA reads TGTGCCATGGGTCCGGCTAGCTACAATGAGCAGTTCTTC. Translation gives CAMGPASYNEQFF. The chain combines TRBV7-2 with TRBJ2-1; D not resolved. CDR3 length equals 13 residues. V lost 10 bases to trimming and J lost 3 bases, with 13 bases between them. Germline values: CDR1 SGHTA, CDR2 FQGNSA.

The chain employs TRBV10-3 and TRBJ2-7; TRBD1 matches at 7 bases. The ends lost 7 bases at V and 4 bases at J; junction bases unmatched: 7. CDR1 is ENHRY and CDR2 is SYGVKD in the germline V gene. CDR3 size: 13 residues. This chain's CDR3 is CAIKGDSRYEQYF. Written as DNA, the CDR3 is TGTGCCATCAAAGGGGACAGCCGTTACGAGCAGTACTTC.

This clone has a single count. For the CDR3, the DNA is TGTGCCAGCAGTCCAGTGGGACTAGCGGCAGATACGCAGTATTTT. Translation gives CASSPVGLAADTQYF. The chain uses TRBV25-1 and TRBJ2-3, with 11 bases that match TRBD2. The CDR3 sequence is 15 residues long. V dropped 5 bases and J dropped 4; count of bases not matched to a gene: 5. CDR1 is MGHDK, CDR2 SYGVNS, per germline.